This section outlines one T cell receptor beta chain sequence together with its context. The antigen is unknown. The use of a sample-barcoded 5' primer and a J-beta primer mix characterized a second PCR of 7 to 11 cycles. The template-switch adaptor, which had 12 random nucleotides, put a tag on each cDNA molecule. CDR3-containing paired-end reads numbering at least 2.5 million came from each sample. One entry per CDR3 protein results from TCRdb running MiXCR on the 5' RACE reads. The sample lists approximately 800,000 distinct CDR3 sequences, 20% to 30% seen once, with under 4.5% in the top ten. The data derive from a study of blood T cells in healthy people across ages. Germline CDR1 is MNHEY and CDR2 is SVGAGI. The CDR3 has 13 amino acids. V was trimmed by 6 bases and J by 8 bases, leaving 16 bases between them. General study results and limits: Per-million-T-cell TCR beta diversity fell roughly linearly with age. The diversity estimates, figures obtained from one million T cells, were considered underestimates.

A further study also used this sample, focusing on T cells of mothers and their children.

The receptor's source is a boy younger than 18 in good health. The genes are TRBV6-5 and TRBJ1-1; D possibly corresponds to TRBD1 (5 bases). The sample comprised blood. In DNA form, the CDR3 reads TGTGCCAGCAGCCGAGGGGTTAAGGGAGAAGCTTTCTTT. Translated: CASSRGVKGEAFF.